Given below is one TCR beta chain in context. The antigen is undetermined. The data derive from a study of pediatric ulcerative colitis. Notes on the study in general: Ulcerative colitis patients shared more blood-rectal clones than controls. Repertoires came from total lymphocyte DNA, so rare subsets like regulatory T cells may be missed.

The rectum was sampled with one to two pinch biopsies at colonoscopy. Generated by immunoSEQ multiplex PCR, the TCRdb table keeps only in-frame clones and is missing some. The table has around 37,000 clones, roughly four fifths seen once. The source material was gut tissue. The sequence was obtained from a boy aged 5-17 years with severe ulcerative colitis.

The CDR3 DNA follows: TGTGCCAGCAGCTTGTCAGCGGGGGGCCTGGAGACCCAGTACTTC. Translation gives CASSLSAGGLETQYF. The chain joins TRBV7-9 to TRBJ2-5; 9 nucleotides agree with TRBD2. The germline V gene encodes CDR1 SEHNR and CDR2 FQNEAQ (reference sequence). This CDR3 has 15 amino acids. V was pared by 3 bases and J by 5 bases, with 7 bases of the junction left unmatched.